The 16 T cell receptor beta chains below come from one sample, sequenced in a study of blood T cell repertoires in COVID-19. The table came from immunoSEQ multiplex PCR; TCRdb's copy has only in-frame clones and leaves some out. In the table there are some 180,000 clones, 84% of which are singletons. Input material: peripheral blood. These receptors all come from a human donor in a cohort sampled during active COVID-19.

Only one count was recorded for this clone. The chain employs TRBV13 and TRBJ2-7; maybe TRBD1 (5 bases). Germline assignment: CDR1 PRHDT and CDR2 FYEKMQ (reference sequence). The CDR3 has 14 residues. The ends were cut back, 7 bases at V and 5 bases at J, with 18 bases in the middle. The DNA of the CDR3 is TGTGCCAGCACCCTAGGGGTCAGGGCCGACGAGCAGTACTTC. This translates into CASTLGVRADEQYF.

The rearrangement links TRBV29-1 to TRBJ1-2, with unresolved D. The germline V gene encodes CDR1 SQVTM and CDR2 ANQGSEA. Trimming removed 4 bases at V and 3 bases at J, with 9 bases between. CDR3 length equals 12 residues. CDR3 nucleotide sequence: TGCAGCGTTGTGGGAGGTGACTATGGCTACACCTTC. Amino acid sequence: CSVVGGDYGYTF. Based on the CDR3 plus reference TRBV29-1 and TRBJ1-2, the full variable domain is SAVISQKPSRDICQRGTSLTIQCQVDSQVTMMFWYRQQPGQSLTLIATANQGSEATYESGFVIDKFPISRPNLTFSTLTVSNMSPEDSSIYLCSVVGGDYGYTFGSGTRLTVV.

The rearrangement joins TRBV11-2 to TRBJ2-7; 9 bases match TRBD1. Germline V lookup: CDR1 SGHAT, CDR2 FQNNGV. This CDR3 is 16 amino acids long. Trimming cost V 5 bases and J 4 bases; bases outside gene matches: 12. The CDR3 sequence: CASSHIVGQGLYEQYF. The CDR3 DNA reads TGTGCCAGCAGCCATATAGTGGGACAGGGTCTTTACGAGCAGTACTTC.

This chain joins TRBV28 and TRBJ1-5; TRBD1 aligns across 10 bases. This CDR3 contains 15 residues. The germline CDR1 and CDR2 sequences are MDHEN and SYDVKM. The junction had 7 bases not matched to a gene; V was cut back by 7 bases and J by 4 bases. CDR3 sequence: CASTAGTGANQPQHF. The CDR3, as DNA: TGTGCCAGCACCGCCGGGACAGGGGCAAATCAGCCCCAGCATTTT.

The chain recombines TRBV29-1 with TRBJ2-7, with unresolved D. V was trimmed by 4 bases and J by 1 base, leaving 8 bases between them. CDR3 size: 12 residues. CDR1 and CDR2 from the germline V gene are SQVTM and ANQGSEA. The CDR3 coding sequence is TGCAGCGTTGGTCACGGTTCCTACGAGCAGTACTTC. Its protein product is CSVGHGSYEQYF.

The gene calls are TRBV6-2 or TRBV6-3 and TRBJ1-6, with unresolved D. CDR1 and CDR2 (germline): MNHEY, SVGEGT. The CDR3 loop spans 15 amino acids. Trimming pared 5 bases from V and 11 bases from J, leaving 19 bases between. In nucleotides, the CDR3 is TGTGCCAGCAGTAAACTTTCCCCCGGGAGCACACCCCTCCACTTT. Protein sequence: CASSKLSPGSTPLHF.

The chain employs TRBV2 and TRBJ2-1; TRBD1 agrees at 8 bases. The J segment lost 4 bases and the V segment lost 8 bases, leaving 1 base of the junction unmatched. The CDR3 runs to 12 residues. Germline assignment: CDR1 SNHLY and CDR2 FYNNEI. The CDR3, as DNA: TGTGCCAGCGGACAGGGATACAATGAGCAGTTCTTC. Residues: CASGQGYNEQFF.

The chain's CDR3 is CASSLPRPISYEQYF. Here the CDR3 DNA reads TGTGCCAGCAGTTTACCCAGGCCTATCTCCTACGAGCAGTACTTC. The gene calls are TRBV27 and TRBJ2-7; D ambiguous. Trimming pared 2 bases from V and 0 bases from J, leaving 11 bases between. CDR3 length: 15 amino acids. Germline CDR1 is MNHEY and CDR2 is SMNVEV (reference sequence).

The chain uses TRBV6-5 and TRBJ1-2, with TRBD1 matching 8 bases. This CDR3 has 15 residues. Germline loops: CDR1 MNHEY, CDR2 SVGAGI. The trim removed 2 bases at V and 7 bases at J, leaving 9 bases unmatched. CDR3 bases: TGTGCCAGCAGTTACCCGCCCGACAGGGGTGGTGGCTACACCTTC. This gives the protein CASSYPPDRGGGYTF.

The chain links TRBV18 to TRBJ1-3; D remains ambiguous. Per the germline V gene, CDR1 is KGHSH and CDR2 is LQKENI. Trimming stripped 1 base from V and 0 bases from J, with 7 bases between. This CDR3 is built from 15 residues. The CDR3 DNA follows: TGTGCCAGCTCACCACGGCCAGACTCTGGAAACACCATATATTTT. Residues: CASSPRPDSGNTIYF.

The DNA for the CDR3 is TGTGCCAGCAGTGTCGAAGGGGCGAGGCGGCAGTACTTC. It translates to CASSVEGARRQYF. This chain connects TRBV2 to TRBJ2-7; possible D gene TRBD1, 5 bases. The CDR3 has 13 residues. The germline V gene encodes CDR1 SNHLY and CDR2 FYNNEI. V shed 4 bases and J shed 9 bases, with 16 bases lying between them.

The V gene is TRBV6-5, the J gene TRBJ1-2; D remains unclear. The CDR3 sequence is 15 residues long. Germline V gene lookup returns CDR1 MNHEY and CDR2 SVGAGI. Trimming shortened V by 6 bases and J by 8 bases, and 22 bases separated the two germline ends. This chain's CDR3 is CASSPVGEGRYGYTF. The DNA of the CDR3 is TGTGCCAGCAGCCCCGTTGGGGAGGGTAGATACGGCTACACCTTC.

The chain couples TRBV5-1 to TRBJ2-7; possibly TRBD2 for D (6 bases). The CDR3 covers 15 residues. Trimming removed 0 bases at V and 6 bases at J, with 16 bases between. Germline V lookup: CDR1 SGHRS, CDR2 YFSETQ. The CDR3 spells CASSLDGTLGREQYF. The DNA for the CDR3 is TGCGCCAGCAGCTTGGACGGGACTTTGGGTCGCGAGCAGTACTTC.

The chain combines TRBV15 with TRBJ2-7, with D possibly being TRBD1 (6 bases). This CDR3 is 15 amino acids long. Trimming shortened V by 0 bases and J by 4 bases, and 13 bases separated the two germline ends. Germline V gene data show CDR1 as LNHNV and CDR2 as YYDKDF (reference sequence). Written as DNA, the CDR3 is TGTGCCACCAGCAGAGACGACAGGAGACCATACGAGCAGTACTTC. Protein sequence: CATSRDDRRPYEQYF. Full variable domain (remainder filled in from reference TRBV15 and TRBJ2-7): DAMVIQNPRYQVTQFGKPVTLSCSQTLNHNVMYWYQQKSSQAPKLLFHYYDKDFNNEADTPDNFQSRRPNTSFCFLDIRSPGLGDTAMYLCATSRDDRRPYEQYFGPGTRLTVT.

This clone turned up a few times. The V and J genes are TRBV5-3 and TRBJ1-5; TRBD1 agrees at 10 bases. TRBV5-3 qualifies as an ORF whose function is uncertain. The CDR3 length is 15 residues. The ends lost 1 base at V and 4 bases at J; junction bases unmatched: 2. Here the CDR3 DNA reads TGTGCCAGAAGCTTGCGGGACAGGGGTAATCAGCCCCAGCATTTT. It is translated as CARSLRDRGNQPQHF.

The chain has TRBV6-5 and TRBJ1-6; D remains unclear. The ends were cut back, 2 bases at V and 6 bases at J, with 11 bases in the middle. This CDR3 comprises 15 residues. Per germline, CDR1 MNHEY and CDR2 SVGAGI. The CDR3 here is CASSYLGLINSPLHF. As DNA, the CDR3 is TGTGCCAGCAGTTACCTTGGACTAATTAATTCACCCCTCCACTTT.